This T cell receptor (beta chain) was observed in a study of T cells after yellow fever vaccination. TCRdb re-called the 5' RACE reads through MiXCR, storing one row per CDR3 protein. The sample consists of some 160,000 distinct CDR3 sequences, approximately 9.7% of them appearing once. The receptor comes from a man aged 18 to 35 who received the YFV17D yellow fever vaccine. The sample here was CD8+ T cells sorted from PBMCs, taken 45 days after the yellow fever booster vaccination.

The CDR3 here is CASSVAAGVTNEKLFF. The DNA for the CDR3 is TGTGCCAGCAGCGTAGCGGCGGGGGTGACTAATGAAAAACTGTTTTTT. The chain is built from TRBV9 and TRBJ1-4, with D perhaps TRBD1 (5 bases). The germline V gene has CDR1 SGDLS and CDR2 YYNGEE. The CDR3 runs 16 residues. The V and J ends lost 0 bases and 2 bases respectively, with 11 bases between them.